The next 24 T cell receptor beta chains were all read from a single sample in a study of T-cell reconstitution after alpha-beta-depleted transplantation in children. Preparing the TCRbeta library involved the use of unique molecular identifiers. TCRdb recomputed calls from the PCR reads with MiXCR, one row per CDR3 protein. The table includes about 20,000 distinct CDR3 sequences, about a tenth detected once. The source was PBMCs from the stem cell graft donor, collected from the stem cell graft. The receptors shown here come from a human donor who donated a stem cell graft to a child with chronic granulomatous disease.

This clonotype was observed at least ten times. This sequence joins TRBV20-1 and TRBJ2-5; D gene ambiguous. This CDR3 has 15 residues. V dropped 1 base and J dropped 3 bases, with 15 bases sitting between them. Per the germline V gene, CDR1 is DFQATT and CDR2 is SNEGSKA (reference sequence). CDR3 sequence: CSARVFGPSEETQYF. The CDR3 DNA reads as TGCAGTGCTAGAGTCTTCGGACCGTCAGAAGAGACCCAGTACTTC.

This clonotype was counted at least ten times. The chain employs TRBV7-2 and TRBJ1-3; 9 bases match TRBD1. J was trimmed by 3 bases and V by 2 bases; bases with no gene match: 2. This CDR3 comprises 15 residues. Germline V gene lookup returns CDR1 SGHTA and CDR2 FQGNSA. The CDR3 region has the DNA TGTGCCAGCAGCTTAAAGACAGGGGGTGGAAACACCATATATTTT. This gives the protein CASSLKTGGGNTIYF.

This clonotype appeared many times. DNA for the CDR3: TGCAGCGTGGACCCAGGGTTTAACACTGAAGCTTTCTTT. Amino acids: CSVDPGFNTEAFF. This chain connects TRBV29-1 to TRBJ1-1, with D tentatively TRBD1 (5 bases). The germline V gene has CDR1 SQVTM and CDR2 ANQGSEA. The CDR3 has 13 residues. V shed 6 bases and J shed 2 bases, with 13 bases lying between them.

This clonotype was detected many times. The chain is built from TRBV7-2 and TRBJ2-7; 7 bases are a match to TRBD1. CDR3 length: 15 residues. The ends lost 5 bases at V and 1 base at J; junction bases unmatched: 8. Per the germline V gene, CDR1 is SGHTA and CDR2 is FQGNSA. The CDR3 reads CASSPDRVRSYEQYF. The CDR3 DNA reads TGTGCCAGCAGCCCCGACAGGGTGCGGTCCTACGAGCAGTACTTC.

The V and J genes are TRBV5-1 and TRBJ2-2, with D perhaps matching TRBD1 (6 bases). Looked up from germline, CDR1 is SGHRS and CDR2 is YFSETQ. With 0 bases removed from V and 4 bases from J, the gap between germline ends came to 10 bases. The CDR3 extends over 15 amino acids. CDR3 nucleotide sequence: TGCGCCAGCAGCTTGGGTCCACAGGGCACCGGGGAGCTGTTTTTT. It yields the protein CASSLGPQGTGELFF. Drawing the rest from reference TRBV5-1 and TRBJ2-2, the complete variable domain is KAGVTQTPRYLIKTRGQQVTLSCSPISGHRSVSWYQQTPGQGLQFLFEYFSETQRNKGNFPGRFSGRQFSNSRSEMNVSTLELGDSALYLCASSLGPQGTGELFFGEGSRLTVL.

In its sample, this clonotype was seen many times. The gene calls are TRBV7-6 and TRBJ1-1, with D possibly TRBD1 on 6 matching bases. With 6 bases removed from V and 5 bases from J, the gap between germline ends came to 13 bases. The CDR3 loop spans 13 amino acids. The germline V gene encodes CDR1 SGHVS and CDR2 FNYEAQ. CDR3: CASRRGSQTEAFF. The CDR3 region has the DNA TGTGCCAGCAGGAGGGGGTCACAGACTGAAGCTTTCTTT.

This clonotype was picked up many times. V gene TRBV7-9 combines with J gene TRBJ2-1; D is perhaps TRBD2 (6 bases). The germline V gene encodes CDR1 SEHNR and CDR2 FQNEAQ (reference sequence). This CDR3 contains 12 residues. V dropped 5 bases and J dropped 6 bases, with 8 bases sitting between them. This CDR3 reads CASSGDFNEQFF. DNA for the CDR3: TGTGCCAGCAGCGGGGACTTCAATGAGCAGTTCTTC.

As DNA, the CDR3 is TGTGCCATCAGTGAGGAGACACCGAACACTGAAGCTTTCTTT. This codes for CAISEETPNTEAFF. The chain uses TRBV10-3 and TRBJ1-1; D is undetermined. Germline V gene sequence: CDR1 ENHRY, CDR2 SYGVKD. Trimming left V 2 bases short and J 1 base short, with 8 bases between. CDR3 size: 14 residues.

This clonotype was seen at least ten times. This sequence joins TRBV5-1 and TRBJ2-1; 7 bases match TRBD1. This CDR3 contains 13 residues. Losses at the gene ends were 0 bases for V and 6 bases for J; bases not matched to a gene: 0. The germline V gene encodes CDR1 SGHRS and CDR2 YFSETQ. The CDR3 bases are TGCGCCAGCAGCTTGGGACAGGGCAATGAGCAGTTCTTC. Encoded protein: CASSLGQGNEQFF.

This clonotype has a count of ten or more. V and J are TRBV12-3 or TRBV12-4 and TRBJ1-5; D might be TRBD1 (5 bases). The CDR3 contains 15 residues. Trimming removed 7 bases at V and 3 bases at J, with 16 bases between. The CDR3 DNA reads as TGTGCCAGCAACGATATGGGGGGGTTCAATCAGCCCCAGCATTTT. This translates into CASNDMGGFNQPQHF.

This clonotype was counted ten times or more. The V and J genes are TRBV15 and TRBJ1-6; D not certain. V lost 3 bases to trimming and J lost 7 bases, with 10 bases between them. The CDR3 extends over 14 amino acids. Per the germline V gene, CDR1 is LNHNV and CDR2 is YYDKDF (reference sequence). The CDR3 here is CATSSNAPNSPLHF. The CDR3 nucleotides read TGTGCCACCAGCAGTAACGCTCCAAATTCACCCCTCCACTTT.

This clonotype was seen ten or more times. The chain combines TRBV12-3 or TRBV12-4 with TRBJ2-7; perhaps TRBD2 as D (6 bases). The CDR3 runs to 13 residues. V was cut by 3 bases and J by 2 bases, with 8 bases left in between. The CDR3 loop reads CASSFGGTYEQYF. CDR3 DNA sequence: TGTGCCAGCAGTTTTGGGGGGACCTACGAGCAGTACTTC.

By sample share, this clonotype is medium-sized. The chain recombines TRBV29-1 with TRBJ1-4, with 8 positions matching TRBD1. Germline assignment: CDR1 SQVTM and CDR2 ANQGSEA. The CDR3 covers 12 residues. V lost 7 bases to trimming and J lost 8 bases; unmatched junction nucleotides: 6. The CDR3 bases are TGCAGCGCAGGACAGGGTGGCGAAAAACTGTTTTTT. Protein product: CSAGQGGEKLFF.

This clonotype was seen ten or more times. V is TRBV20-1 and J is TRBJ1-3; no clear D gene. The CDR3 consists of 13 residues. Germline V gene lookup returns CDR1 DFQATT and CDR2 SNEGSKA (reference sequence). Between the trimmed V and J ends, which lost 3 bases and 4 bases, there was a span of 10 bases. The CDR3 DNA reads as TGCAGTGCTAGGGGGATGCAGGGAAACACCATATATTTT. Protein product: CSARGMQGNTIYF.

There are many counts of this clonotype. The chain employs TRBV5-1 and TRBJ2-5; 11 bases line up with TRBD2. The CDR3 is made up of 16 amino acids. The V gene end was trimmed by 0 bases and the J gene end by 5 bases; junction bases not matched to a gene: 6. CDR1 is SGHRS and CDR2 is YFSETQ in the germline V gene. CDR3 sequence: CASSLEVAGGMETQYF. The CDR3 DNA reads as TGCGCCAGCAGCTTGGAGGTAGCGGGAGGGATGGAGACCCAGTACTTC.

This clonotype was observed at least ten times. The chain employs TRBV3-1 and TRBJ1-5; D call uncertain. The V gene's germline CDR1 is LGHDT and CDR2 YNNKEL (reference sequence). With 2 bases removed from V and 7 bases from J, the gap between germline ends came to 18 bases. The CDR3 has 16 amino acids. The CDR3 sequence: CASSQFGGPVDQPQHF. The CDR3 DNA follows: TGTGCCAGCAGCCAATTCGGAGGGCCGGTTGACCAGCCCCAGCATTTT. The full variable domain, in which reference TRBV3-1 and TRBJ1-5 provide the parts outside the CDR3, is DTAVSQTPKYLVTQMGNDKSIKCEQNLGHDTMYWYKQDSKKFLKIMFSYNNKELIINETVPNRFSPKSPDKAHLNLHINSLELGDSAVYFCASSQFGGPVDQPQHFGDGTRLSIL.

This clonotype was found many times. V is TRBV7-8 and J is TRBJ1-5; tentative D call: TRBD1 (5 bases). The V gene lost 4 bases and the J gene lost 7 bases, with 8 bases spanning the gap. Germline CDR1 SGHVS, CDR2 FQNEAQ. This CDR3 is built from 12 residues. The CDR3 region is CASSSGGQPQHF. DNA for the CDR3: TGTGCCAGCAGCTCCGGGGGACAGCCCCAGCATTTT.

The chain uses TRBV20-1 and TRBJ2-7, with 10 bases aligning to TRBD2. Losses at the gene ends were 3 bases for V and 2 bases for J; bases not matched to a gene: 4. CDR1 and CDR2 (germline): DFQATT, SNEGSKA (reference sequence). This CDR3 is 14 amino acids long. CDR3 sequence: CSARRTSGTYEQYF. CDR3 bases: TGCAGTGCTAGGAGGACTAGCGGAACCTACGAGCAGTACTTC.

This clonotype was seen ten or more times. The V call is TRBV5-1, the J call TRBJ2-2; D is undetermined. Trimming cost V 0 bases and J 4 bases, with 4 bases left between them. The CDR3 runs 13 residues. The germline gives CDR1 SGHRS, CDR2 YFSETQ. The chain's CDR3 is CASSLEGTGELFF. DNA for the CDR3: TGCGCCAGCAGCTTGGAGGGCACCGGGGAGCTGTTTTTT.

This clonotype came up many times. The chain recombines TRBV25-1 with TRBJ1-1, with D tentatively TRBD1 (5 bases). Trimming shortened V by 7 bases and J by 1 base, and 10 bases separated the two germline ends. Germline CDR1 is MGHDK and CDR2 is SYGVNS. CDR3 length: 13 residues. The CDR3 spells CASTPGSNTEAFF. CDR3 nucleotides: TGTGCCAGCACCCCAGGGTCGAACACTGAAGCTTTCTTT.

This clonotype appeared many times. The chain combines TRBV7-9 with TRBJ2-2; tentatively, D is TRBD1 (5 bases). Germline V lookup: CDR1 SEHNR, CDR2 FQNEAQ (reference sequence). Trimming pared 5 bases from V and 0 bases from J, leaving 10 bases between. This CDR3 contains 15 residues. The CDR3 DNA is TGTGCCAGCAGCCGACAGCAAGCGAACACCGGGGAGCTGTTTTTT. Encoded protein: CASSRQQANTGELFF.

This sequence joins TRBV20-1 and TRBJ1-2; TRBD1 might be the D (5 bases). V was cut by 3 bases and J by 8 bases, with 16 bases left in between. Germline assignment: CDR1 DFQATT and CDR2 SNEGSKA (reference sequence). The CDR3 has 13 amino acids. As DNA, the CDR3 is TGCAGTGCTAGGGGACGGGGGACGAGGGGCTACACCTTC. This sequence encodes CSARGRGTRGYTF.

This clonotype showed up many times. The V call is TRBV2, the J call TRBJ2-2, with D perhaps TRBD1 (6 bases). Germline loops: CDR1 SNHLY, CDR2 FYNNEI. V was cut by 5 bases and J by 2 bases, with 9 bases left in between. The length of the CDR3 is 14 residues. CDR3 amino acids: CASSSGTNTGELFF. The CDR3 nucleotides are TGTGCCAGCAGTTCCGGGACAAACACCGGGGAGCTGTTTTTT.

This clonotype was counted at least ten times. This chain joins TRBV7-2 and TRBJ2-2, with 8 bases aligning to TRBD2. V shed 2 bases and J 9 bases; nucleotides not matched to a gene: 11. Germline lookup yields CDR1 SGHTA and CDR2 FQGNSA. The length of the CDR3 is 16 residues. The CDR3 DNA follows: TGTGCCAGCAGCTTACCCGGACTAGCCGCCAGTAGGGAGCTGTTTTTT. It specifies CASSLPGLAASRELFF.